This record looks at one T cell receptor (beta chain) sequence and its context. This record comes from a study of PD-L1 blockade in urothelial cancer. Study-level information: Administration of atezolizumab to patients began at some point between 2013 and 2014, at 1,200 mg intravenously every 3 weeks. Patients had undergone 0 to 3 prior chemotherapy regimens. Analyzed time points were 3 weeks (second dose) and 6 weeks after therapy began.

Synthetic TCR analog templates were added to each PCR reaction. Data came from immunoSEQ multiplex PCR; TCRdb stores just in-frame clones and leaves some out. Counted here are about 71,000 clones, approximately 88% occurring once; the ten biggest clones make up around 3.4%. Germline CDR1 reads SGDLS; CDR2 reads YYNGEE. V was shortened by 0 bases and J by 4 bases, with 7 bases between the two germline ends. The length of the CDR3 is 14 residues. The TCR sequence derives from a man aged 60 to 75 with urothelial cancer. This chain links TRBV9 with TRBJ1-4; no clear D gene. This material consisted of PBMCs, taken around atezolizumab (anti-PD-L1) treatment. The chain's CDR3 is CASSVDSHNEKLFF. As DNA, the CDR3 is TGTGCCAGCAGCGTAGACAGTCATAATGAAAAACTGTTTTTT.